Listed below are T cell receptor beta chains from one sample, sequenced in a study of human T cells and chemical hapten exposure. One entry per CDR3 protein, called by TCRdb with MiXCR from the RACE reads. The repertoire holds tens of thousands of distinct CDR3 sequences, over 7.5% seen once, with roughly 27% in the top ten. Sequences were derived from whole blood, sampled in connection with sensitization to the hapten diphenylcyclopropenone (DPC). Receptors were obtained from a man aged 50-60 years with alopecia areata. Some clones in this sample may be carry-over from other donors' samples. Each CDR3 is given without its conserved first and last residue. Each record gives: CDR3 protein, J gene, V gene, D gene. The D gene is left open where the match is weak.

ASSLVTGQNSPLH	TRBJ1-6	TRBV12-3/TRBV12-4	-
ASSTRPGNEQF	TRBJ2-1	TRBV7-3	-
AIRAGGGYEQY	TRBJ2-7	TRBV10-3	TRBD2
ASSHPEGGHSPKNIQY	TRBJ2-4	TRBV4-3	TRBD1
ASSFKGGRTEAF	TRBJ1-1	TRBV27	-
ASSLGGNLAKNIQY	TRBJ2-4	TRBV19	-
ASALTAYNTGELF	TRBJ2-2	TRBV9	-
SVDRGMNTEAF	TRBJ1-1	TRBV29-1	-
ASSQALNQPQH	TRBJ1-5	TRBV7-9	-
SGGTRRGYEQY	TRBJ2-7	TRBV29-1	-
AGRAGTGELF	TRBJ2-2	TRBV28	-
AISESSSGTSFYEQY	TRBJ2-7	TRBV10-3	TRBD2
ASSSGTSFEQF	TRBJ2-1	TRBV7-2	TRBD2
SAESRAQRGNEQF	TRBJ2-1	TRBV20-1	-
ASSKGLAGDEQY	TRBJ2-7	TRBV2	TRBD2
ATRGQGPSTDTQY	TRBJ2-3	TRBV24-1	TRBD1
ASARQGWREKLF	TRBJ1-4	TRBV12-3/TRBV12-4	TRBD1
ASSPQNIQY	TRBJ2-4	TRBV2	-
SARAGAENTEAF	TRBJ1-1	TRBV20-1	-
SAPGTSGTTGELF	TRBJ2-2	TRBV20-1	TRBD2
ASSLGRETGEQF	TRBJ2-1	TRBV5-4	TRBD2
ASSISLAGAGTDTQY	TRBJ2-3	TRBV5-1	TRBD2
ASSPPPPTGELF	TRBJ2-2	TRBV9	-
ASSLFTDTQY	TRBJ2-3	TRBV5-4	-
ASSFLIGVDLSYEQY	TRBJ2-7	TRBV28	-
ASSLRESTDTQY	TRBJ2-3	TRBV7-9	-
ASSSGGSNQPQH	TRBJ1-5	TRBV28	-
ASSQVIRNEQF	TRBJ2-1	TRBV4-3	-
ASSARRASGSDDTQY	TRBJ2-3	TRBV7-8	TRBD2